These 30 T cell receptor beta chains originate from one sample sequenced in a study of blood T cell repertoires in COVID-19. Clones were read by immunoSEQ multiplex PCR, and TCRdb kept only the in-frame ones, dropping some. This sample has about 120,000 clones, with around four fifths found just once. The sample consisted of peripheral blood. These TCRs come from a man between 65 and 80 years old with active or convalescent COVID-19.

This clone has just a few counts. V is TRBV27 and J is TRBJ1-6, with D perhaps matching TRBD1 (5 bases). From germline, CDR1 is MNHEY and CDR2 SMNVEV (reference sequence). This CDR3 spans 16 amino acids. Trimming cost V 2 bases and J 7 bases, with 15 bases left between them. The CDR3 sequence is CASSLRVPGNNSPLHF. CDR3 nucleotides: TGTGCCAGCAGTTTAAGAGTACCAGGGAACAATTCACCCCTCCACTTT.

The V gene is TRBV5-4, the J gene TRBJ1-2; 7 nucleotides align to TRBD1. The CDR3 totals 15 residues. The junction had 10 bases not matched to a gene; V was cut back by 2 bases and J by 6 bases. CDR1 is SGHNT, CDR2 YYREEE, per germline (reference sequence). The CDR3 coding sequence is TGTGCCAGCAGCTTTGGACAGGTGGTCACCAATGGCTACACCTTC. It yields the protein CASSFGQVVTNGYTF.

This sequence joins TRBV9 and TRBJ1-6; 7 bases agree with TRBD1. The CDR3 loop spans 14 amino acids. Losses at the gene ends were 7 bases for V and 9 bases for J; bases not matched to a gene: 10. In germline, CDR1 is SGDLS, CDR2 YYNGEE. The CDR3 DNA reads as TGTGCCAGCGACGAGGGGGCCCGTGGTTCACCCCTCCACTTT. Protein product: CASDEGARGSPLHF.

The chain uses TRBV15 and TRBJ1-5; D is possibly TRBD1 (5 bases). With 5 bases removed from V and 1 base from J, the gap between germline ends came to 15 bases. Germline-derived CDR1 and CDR2 are LNHNV and YYDKDF (reference sequence). The CDR3 has 16 amino acids. CDR3 loop: CATSENHRGSNQPQHF. The CDR3, as DNA: TGTGCCACCAGCGAGAACCATAGGGGCAGCAATCAGCCCCAGCATTTT.

V usage is TRBV12-3 or TRBV12-4 and J usage is TRBJ2-7; maybe TRBD2 (5 bases). CDR3 length: 13 residues. V was cut by 5 bases and J by 4 bases, with 12 bases left in between. CDR3 loop: CASSPSLAYEQYF. As DNA, the CDR3 is TGTGCCAGCAGTCCGTCGCTAGCTTACGAGCAGTACTTC.

This clone was recorded a few times. V is TRBV18 and J is TRBJ1-5, with TRBD1 matching 8 bases. The CDR3 has 14 residues. Unmatched junction bases numbered 2, after V lost 3 bases and J lost 4 bases. Looked up from germline, CDR1 is KGHSH and CDR2 is LQKENI. The CDR3 nucleotides read TGTGCCAGCTCACCGGGACAGGCTAATCAGCCCCAGCATTTT. Amino acids: CASSPGQANQPQHF.

The V and J genes are TRBV3-1 (or the pseudogene TRBV3-2) and TRBJ1-2; 9 nucleotides align to TRBD1. Germline assignment: CDR1 LGHDT and CDR2 YNNKEL (reference sequence). There are 16 residues in the CDR3. V lost 4 bases and J lost 1; bases outside the gene matches: 7. CDR3 nucleotides: TGTGCCAGCAGCCGCCCTGGACAGGGGTATAACTATGGCTACACCTTC. This gives the protein CASSRPGQGYNYGYTF.

This clone appeared a single time. In the same sample, other DNA sequences code for this CDR3. The rearrangement links TRBV7-9 to TRBJ1-6; weak D call: TRBD1 (5 bases). Trimming shortened V by 3 bases and J by 5 bases, and 8 bases separated the two germline ends. Germline CDR1 SEHNR, CDR2 FQNEAQ (reference sequence). The CDR3 covers 14 residues. The CDR3 DNA sequence: TGTGCCAGCAGCTTCGGGGGAAATAATTCACCCCTCCACTTT. It is translated as CASSFGGNNSPLHF.

This clone has a handful of counts. This chain connects TRBV28 to TRBJ1-3; D is perhaps TRBD1 (5 bases). Trimming pared 3 bases from V and 0 bases from J, leaving 12 bases between. Germline lookup yields CDR1 MDHEN and CDR2 SYDVKM. There are 16 residues in the CDR3. The CDR3, as DNA: TGTGCCAGCAGTTTGGGCACGGGGGACTCTGGAAACACCATATATTTT. Encoded protein: CASSLGTGDSGNTIYF.

This rearrangement joins TRBV3-1 (or the pseudogene TRBV3-2) to TRBJ2-5, with 7 bases fitting TRBD1. CDR1 and CDR2 (germline): LGHDT, YNNKEL (reference sequence). The CDR3 is 15 amino acids. The junction had 6 bases not matched to a gene; V was cut back by 4 bases and J by 1 base. CDR3 sequence reads: CASSPGGPGQETQYF. As DNA, the CDR3 is TGTGCCAGCAGCCCAGGGGGTCCGGGCCAAGAGACCCAGTACTTC.

The genes are TRBV29-1 and TRBJ1-3; D remains ambiguous. CDR1 is SQVTM, CDR2 ANQGSEA, per germline. The CDR3 runs to 13 residues. Trimming took 3 bases from V and 2 from J, leaving 8 bases between them. The CDR3 is CSVDQRPGNTIYF. CDR3 bases: TGCAGCGTTGACCAGCGGCCTGGAAACACCATATATTTT.

This chain uses TRBV6-5 with TRBJ1-1; D is ambiguous. The germline V gene encodes CDR1 MNHEY and CDR2 SVGAGI. Trimming stripped 5 bases from V and 0 bases from J, with 7 bases between. The CDR3 loop spans 13 amino acids. The CDR3 loop reads CASSKTLNTEAFF. CDR3 DNA: TGTGCCAGCAGTAAAACTTTGAACACTGAAGCTTTCTTT.

CDR3: CASSLDGGGGNAAAYNEQFF. The CDR3 nucleotides are TGTGCCAGCAGCTTAGACGGAGGGGGCGGAAACGCAGCCGCCTACAATGAGCAGTTCTTC. V and J are TRBV11-3 and TRBJ2-1; possibly TRBD1 for D (7 bases). The length of the CDR3 is 20 residues. V lost 0 bases, J lost 2 bases, and 23 bases lay in between. Germline values: CDR1 SGHNT, CDR2 YENEEA. Full variable domain (missing parts from reference TRBV11-3 and TRBJ2-1): EAGVVQSPRYKIIEKKQPVAFWCNPISGHNTLYWYLQNLGQGPELLIRYENEEAVDDSQLPKDRFSAERLKGVDSTLKIQPAELGDSAVYLCASSLDGGGGNAAAYNEQFFGPGTRLTVL.

The rearrangement uses TRBV7-9 and TRBJ2-7; weak D call: TRBD2 (5 bases). CDR1 SEHNR and CDR2 FQNEAQ come from the germline V gene (reference sequence). CDR3 length: 14 residues. Trimming pared 1 base from V and 3 bases from J, leaving 10 bases between. As DNA, the CDR3 is TGTGCCAGCAGCTTAGGAGGGTCAGTCTACGAGCAGTACTTC. Translating gives CASSLGGSVYEQYF.

The rearrangement uses TRBV28 and TRBJ1-1, with 12 bases lining up with TRBD1. Germline loops: CDR1 MDHEN, CDR2 SYDVKM. CDR3 length: 15 residues. The junction had 8 bases not matched to a gene; V was cut back by 6 bases and J by 6 bases. The CDR3 protein is CASRPGDRGHAEAFF. CDR3 DNA: TGTGCCAGCAGACCCGGGGACAGGGGGCATGCTGAAGCTTTCTTT.

The chain joins TRBV29-1 to TRBJ1-1, with D perhaps TRBD1 (5 bases). The CDR3 totals 14 residues. Germline V gene data show CDR1 as SQVTM and CDR2 as ANQGSEA. Deletions cut 8 bases from V and 7 bases from J, with 23 bases between. The CDR3 DNA is TGCAGCTCCCAGACGGGACCCTGGGGGGGTGAAGCTTTCTTT. It encodes CSSQTGPWGGEAFF.

The chain recombines TRBV5-1 with TRBJ2-1; possibly TRBD2 for D (6 bases). Trimming stripped 5 bases from V and 1 base from J, with 16 bases between. There are 16 residues in the CDR3. In germline, CDR1 is SGHRS, CDR2 YFSETQ. This chain's CDR3 is CASRPGTAKSYNEQFF. DNA for the CDR3: TGCGCCAGCAGACCGGGGACTGCAAAATCCTACAATGAGCAGTTCTTC.

The genes are TRBV3-1 (or the pseudogene TRBV3-2) and TRBJ2-1, with D perhaps TRBD2 (5 bases). The CDR3 extends over 15 amino acids. Trimming removed 1 base from V and 2 bases from J, with 9 bases in between. CDR1 and CDR2 (germline): LGHDT, YNNKEL (reference sequence). The CDR3 here is CASSQAAGTYNEQFF. The CDR3 DNA follows: TGTGCCAGCAGCCAAGCGGCGGGCACCTACAATGAGCAGTTCTTC.

This chain joins TRBV2 and TRBJ2-3; a weak D match, TRBD2 (6 bases). The CDR3 sequence is 13 residues long. The V end lost 11 bases, the J end lost 4 bases, and 16 bases lay between the germline ends. Germline values: CDR1 SNHLY, CDR2 FYNNEI. This CDR3 is CAQKGGGADTQYF. The CDR3 DNA is TGTGCCCAAAAAGGAGGAGGGGCAGATACGCAGTATTTT.

Comment on this clone: Other DNA sequences within the sample encode an identical CDR3. The chain has TRBV3-1 (or the pseudogene TRBV3-2) and TRBJ2-5; D might be TRBD1 (6 bases). The V and J ends lost 4 bases and 7 bases respectively, with 25 bases between them. Germline values: CDR1 LGHDT, CDR2 YNNKEL (reference sequence). The CDR3 consists of 17 residues. This CDR3 reads CASSPSPRDTTRGTQYF. For the CDR3, the DNA is TGTGCCAGCAGCCCATCCCCACGGGACACGACCCGGGGGACCCAGTACTTC.

The chain uses TRBV4-1 and TRBJ1-5; 7 positions match TRBD1. The CDR3 is made up of 16 amino acids. Losses at the gene ends were 0 bases for V and 0 bases for J; bases not matched to a gene: 2. CDR1 MGHRA and CDR2 YSYEKL come from the germline V gene. DNA for the CDR3: TGCGCCAGCAGCCAAGAGGGACAGAATAGCAATCAGCCCCAGCATTTT. As protein: CASSQEGQNSNQPQHF.

This clone turned up a few times. The chain uses TRBV6-5 and TRBJ1-4, with 10 bases that match TRBD1. Germline loops: CDR1 MNHEY, CDR2 SVGAGI. This CDR3 has 15 residues. Losses at the gene ends were 5 bases for V and 7 bases for J; bases not matched to a gene: 7. CDR3 bases: TGTGCCAGCAGTCCGGGGACAGGGGAGGGTGAAAAACTGTTTTTT. Residues: CASSPGTGEGEKLFF.

This clone was counted a few times. Written as DNA, the CDR3 is TGTGCCAGCTCACCGCCCACCCTGCGCGATACGCAGTATTTT. Translation: CASSPPTLRDTQYF. The V call is TRBV18, the J call TRBJ2-3; D is undetermined. Per the germline V gene, CDR1 is KGHSH and CDR2 is LQKENI. V lost 3 bases, J lost 6 bases, and 13 bases lay in between. The CDR3 runs 14 residues.

The chain has TRBV12-5 and TRBJ2-2, with a weak D call TRBD2 (6 bases). CDR3 length equals 15 residues. From germline, CDR1 is LGHNT and CDR2 FRNRAP. V lost 4 bases and J 1 base, leaving 10 bases between the germline ends. The CDR3 nucleotides are TGTGCTAGTGGTTGGGCGGGGCAGAACACCGGGGAGCTGTTTTTT. It translates to CASGWAGQNTGELFF.

CDR3: CASSFTHGGYEQYF. The CDR3 region has the DNA TGTGCCAGCAGCTTTACCCACGGAGGATACGAGCAGTACTTC. V is TRBV11-3 and J is TRBJ2-7; the D gene is possibly TRBD2 (5 bases). CDR1 and CDR2 from the germline V gene are SGHNT and YENEEA. The CDR3 sequence is 14 residues long. Trimming stripped 3 bases from V and 4 bases from J, with 13 bases between.

The rearrangement links TRBV9 to TRBJ2-3; a weak D match, TRBD2 (6 bases). V lost 4 bases and J lost 2, with 14 bases in between. Germline CDR1 and CDR2: SGDLS and YYNGEE. The CDR3 runs 15 residues. The CDR3 loop reads CASSISGTPTDTQYF. The CDR3 DNA is TGTGCCAGCAGCATCTCCGGGACTCCCACAGATACGCAGTATTTT.

The chain recombines TRBV18 with TRBJ1-5; 7 bases line up with TRBD1. Germline-derived CDR1 and CDR2 are KGHSH and LQKENI. Trimming cost V 3 bases and J 0 bases; bases outside gene matches: 5. CDR3 length: 16 residues. This CDR3 reads CASSPSTGNSNQPQHF. The CDR3 nucleotides read TGTGCCAGCTCACCGTCGACAGGGAATAGCAATCAGCCCCAGCATTTT. Based on the CDR3 plus reference TRBV18 and TRBJ1-5, the full variable domain is NAGVMQNPRHLVRRRGQEARLRCSPMKGHSHVYWYRQLPEEGLKFMVYLQKENIIDESGMPKERFSAEFPKEGPSILRIQQVVRGDSAAYFCASSPSTGNSNQPQHFGDGTRLSIL.

The rearrangement links TRBV5-1 to TRBJ1-1; a possible D gene is TRBD1 (6 bases). This CDR3 spans 15 amino acids. Trimming removed 7 bases from V and 0 bases from J, with 16 bases in between. CDR1 is SGHRS and CDR2 is YFSETQ in the germline V gene. The CDR3 region has the DNA TGCGCCAGCGCCCTTGGGGGCGCCTTGAACACTGAAGCTTTCTTT. This translates into CASALGGALNTEAFF.

The genes are TRBV12-3 or TRBV12-4 and TRBJ1-1, with D tentatively TRBD1 (5 bases). Trimming cost V 3 bases and J 10 bases, with 12 bases left between them. This CDR3 contains 12 residues. The CDR3 bases are TGTGCCAGCAGTTTCAGGGTGGGGGGAGCTTTCTTT. This encodes CASSFRVGGAFF.

V and J are TRBV7-9 and TRBJ2-1; maybe TRBD2 (5 bases). V shed 2 bases and J shed 5 bases, with 7 bases lying between them. This CDR3 is built from 13 residues. Germline loops: CDR1 SEHNR, CDR2 FQNEAQ (reference sequence). CDR3 sequence reads: CASSLYGDNEQFF. CDR3 DNA sequence: TGTGCCAGCAGCTTATACGGGGACAATGAGCAGTTCTTC. Full variable domain (missing parts from reference TRBV7-9 and TRBJ2-1): DTGVSQNPRHKITKRGQNVTFRCDPISEHNRLYWYRQTLGQGPEFLTYFQNEAQLEKSRLLSDRFSAERPKGSFSTLEIQRTEQGDSAMYLCASSLYGDNEQFFGPGTRLTVL.